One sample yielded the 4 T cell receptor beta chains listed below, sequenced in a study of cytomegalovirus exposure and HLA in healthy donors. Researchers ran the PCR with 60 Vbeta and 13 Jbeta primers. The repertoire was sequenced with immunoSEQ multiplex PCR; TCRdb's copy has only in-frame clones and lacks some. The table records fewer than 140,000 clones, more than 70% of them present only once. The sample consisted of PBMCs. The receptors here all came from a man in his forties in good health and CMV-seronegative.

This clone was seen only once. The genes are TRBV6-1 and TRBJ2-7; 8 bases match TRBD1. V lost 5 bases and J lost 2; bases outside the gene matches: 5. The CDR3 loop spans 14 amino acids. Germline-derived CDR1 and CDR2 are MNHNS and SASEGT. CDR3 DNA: TGTGCCAGCAGTCGGACAGGGCCAGCCTACGAGCAGTACTTC. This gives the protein CASSRTGPAYEQYF.

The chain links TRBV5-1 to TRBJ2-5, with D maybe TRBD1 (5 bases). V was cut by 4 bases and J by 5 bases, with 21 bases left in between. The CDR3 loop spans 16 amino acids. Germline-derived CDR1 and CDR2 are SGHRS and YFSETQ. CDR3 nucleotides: TGCGCCAGCAGCGAAAATTCAGGGATTGGTGGTGAGACCCAGTACTTC. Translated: CASSENSGIGGETQYF.

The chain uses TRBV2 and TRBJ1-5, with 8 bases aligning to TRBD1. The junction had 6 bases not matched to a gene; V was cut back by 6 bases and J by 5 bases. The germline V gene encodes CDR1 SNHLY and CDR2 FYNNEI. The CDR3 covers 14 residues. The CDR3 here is CASSSDREDQPQHF. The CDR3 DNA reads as TGTGCCAGCAGCTCGGACAGGGAAGATCAGCCCCAGCATTTT.

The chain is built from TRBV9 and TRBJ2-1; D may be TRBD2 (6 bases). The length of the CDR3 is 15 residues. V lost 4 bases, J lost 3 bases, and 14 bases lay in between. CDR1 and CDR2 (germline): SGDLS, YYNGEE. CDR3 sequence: CASSTLAALYNEQFF. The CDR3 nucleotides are TGTGCCAGCAGCACCTTAGCGGCCCTCTACAATGAGCAGTTCTTC.